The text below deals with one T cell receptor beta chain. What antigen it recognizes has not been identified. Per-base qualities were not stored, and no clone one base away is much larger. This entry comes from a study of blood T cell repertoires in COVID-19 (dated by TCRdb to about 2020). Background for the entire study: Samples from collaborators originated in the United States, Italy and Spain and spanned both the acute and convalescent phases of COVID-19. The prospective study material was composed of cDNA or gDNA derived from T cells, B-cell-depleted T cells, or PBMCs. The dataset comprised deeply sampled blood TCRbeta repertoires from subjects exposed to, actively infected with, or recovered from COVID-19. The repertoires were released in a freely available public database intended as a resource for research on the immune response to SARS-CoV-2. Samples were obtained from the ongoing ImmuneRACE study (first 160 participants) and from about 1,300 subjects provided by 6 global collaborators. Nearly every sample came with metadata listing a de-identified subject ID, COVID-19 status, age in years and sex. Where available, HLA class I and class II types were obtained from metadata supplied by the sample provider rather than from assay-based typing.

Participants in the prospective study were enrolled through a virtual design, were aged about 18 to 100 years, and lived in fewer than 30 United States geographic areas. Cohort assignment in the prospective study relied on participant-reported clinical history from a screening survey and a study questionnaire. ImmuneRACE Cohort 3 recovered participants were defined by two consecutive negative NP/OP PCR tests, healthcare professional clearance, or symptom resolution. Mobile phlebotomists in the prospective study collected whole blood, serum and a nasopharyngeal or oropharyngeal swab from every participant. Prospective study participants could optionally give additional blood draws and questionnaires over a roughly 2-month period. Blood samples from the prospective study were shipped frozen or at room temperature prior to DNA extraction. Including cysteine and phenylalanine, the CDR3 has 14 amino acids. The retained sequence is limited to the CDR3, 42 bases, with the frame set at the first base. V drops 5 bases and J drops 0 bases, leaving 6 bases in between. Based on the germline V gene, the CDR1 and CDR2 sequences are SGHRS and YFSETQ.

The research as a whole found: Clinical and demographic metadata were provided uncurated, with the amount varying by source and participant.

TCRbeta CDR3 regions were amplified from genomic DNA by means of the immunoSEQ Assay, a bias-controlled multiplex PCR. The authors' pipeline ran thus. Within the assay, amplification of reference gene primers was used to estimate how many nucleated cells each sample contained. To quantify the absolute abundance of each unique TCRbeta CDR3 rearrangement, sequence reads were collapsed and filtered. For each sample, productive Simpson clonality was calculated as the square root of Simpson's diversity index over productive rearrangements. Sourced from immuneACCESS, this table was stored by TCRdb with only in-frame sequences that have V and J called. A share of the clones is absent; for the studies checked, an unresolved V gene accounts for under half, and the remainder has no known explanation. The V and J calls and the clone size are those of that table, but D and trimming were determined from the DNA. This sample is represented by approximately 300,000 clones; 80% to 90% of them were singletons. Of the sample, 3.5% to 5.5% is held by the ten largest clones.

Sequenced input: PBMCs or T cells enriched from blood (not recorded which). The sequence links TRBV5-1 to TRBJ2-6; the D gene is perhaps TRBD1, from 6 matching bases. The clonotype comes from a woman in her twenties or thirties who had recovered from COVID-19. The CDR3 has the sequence CASRDSSGANVLTF. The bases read TGCGCCAGCAGGGACAGCTCTGGGGCCAACGTCCTGACTTTC.